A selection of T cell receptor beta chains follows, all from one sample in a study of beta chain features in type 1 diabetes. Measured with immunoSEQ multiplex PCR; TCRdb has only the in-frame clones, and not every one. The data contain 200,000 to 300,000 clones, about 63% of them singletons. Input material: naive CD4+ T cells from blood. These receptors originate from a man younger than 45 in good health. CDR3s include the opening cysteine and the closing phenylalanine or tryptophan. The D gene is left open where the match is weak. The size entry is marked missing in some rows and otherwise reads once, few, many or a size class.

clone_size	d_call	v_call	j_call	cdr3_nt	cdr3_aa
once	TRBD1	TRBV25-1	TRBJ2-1	TGTGCCTCTGCTTGGGCAGGGGGCAATGAGCAGTTCTTC	CASAWAGGNEQFF
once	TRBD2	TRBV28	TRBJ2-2	TGTGCCAGCAGTTCGACTAGCCATACGAACACCGGGGAGCTGTTTTTT	CASSSTSHTNTGELFF
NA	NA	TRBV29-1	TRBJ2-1	TGCAGCGTTGTCACTCCAGGGCAGGGTGGGAATGAGCAGTTCTTC	CSVVTPGQGGNEQFF
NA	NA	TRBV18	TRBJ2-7	TGTGCCAGCTCACCAACGGCCTACGAGCAGTACTTC	CASSPTAYEQYF
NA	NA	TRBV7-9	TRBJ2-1	TGTGCCAGCAGCCTCTCGGGGACACTCAATGAGCAGTTCTTC	CASSLSGTLNEQFF
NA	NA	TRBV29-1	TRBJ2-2	TGCAGCGTTTACTCAGGGTCAACCGGGGAGCTGTTTTTT	CSVYSGSTGELFF
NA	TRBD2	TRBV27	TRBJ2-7	TGTGCCAGCACCCCTAGCGGGAGCTACGAGCAGTACTTC	CASTPSGSYEQYF
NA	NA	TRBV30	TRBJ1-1	TGTGCCTGGAGGAGTGGGGGGAACACTGAAGCTTTCTTT	CAWRSGGNTEAFF
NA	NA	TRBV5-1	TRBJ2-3	TGCGCCAGCAGCTACGGGCCCTTTAGCACAGATACGCAGTATTTT	CASSYGPFSTDTQYF
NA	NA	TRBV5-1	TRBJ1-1	TGCGCCAGCAGTGCAGGGAACACTGAAGCTTTCTTT	CASSAGNTEAFF
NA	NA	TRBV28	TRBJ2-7	TGTGCCAGCAGTTTCATCTCACCGAGCTCCTACGAGCAGTACTTC	CASSFISPSSYEQYF
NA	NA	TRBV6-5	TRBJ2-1	TGTGCCAGCAGTTGGAACAATGAGCAGTTCTTC	CASSWNNEQFF
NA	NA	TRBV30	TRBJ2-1	TGTGCCTCAGAGAAGGGGACCTACAATGAGCAGTTCTTC	CASEKGTYNEQFF
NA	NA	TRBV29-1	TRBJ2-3	TGCAGCGTTGAAGGCGGGGTGCCTCTAAGGGGTACGCAGTATTTT	CSVEGGVPLRGTQYF
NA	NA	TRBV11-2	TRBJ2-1	TGTGCCAGCAGCTTTCAAGGACAGTACAATGAGCAGTTCTTC	CASSFQGQYNEQFF
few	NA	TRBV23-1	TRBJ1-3	TGCGCCAGCATCCACTTTCCAAAGTCTGGAAACACCATATATTTT	CASIHFPKSGNTIYF
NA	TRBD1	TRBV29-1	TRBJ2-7	TGCAGCGTGATGGGACAGGGCATCCCCTACGAGCAGTACTTC	CSVMGQGIPYEQYF